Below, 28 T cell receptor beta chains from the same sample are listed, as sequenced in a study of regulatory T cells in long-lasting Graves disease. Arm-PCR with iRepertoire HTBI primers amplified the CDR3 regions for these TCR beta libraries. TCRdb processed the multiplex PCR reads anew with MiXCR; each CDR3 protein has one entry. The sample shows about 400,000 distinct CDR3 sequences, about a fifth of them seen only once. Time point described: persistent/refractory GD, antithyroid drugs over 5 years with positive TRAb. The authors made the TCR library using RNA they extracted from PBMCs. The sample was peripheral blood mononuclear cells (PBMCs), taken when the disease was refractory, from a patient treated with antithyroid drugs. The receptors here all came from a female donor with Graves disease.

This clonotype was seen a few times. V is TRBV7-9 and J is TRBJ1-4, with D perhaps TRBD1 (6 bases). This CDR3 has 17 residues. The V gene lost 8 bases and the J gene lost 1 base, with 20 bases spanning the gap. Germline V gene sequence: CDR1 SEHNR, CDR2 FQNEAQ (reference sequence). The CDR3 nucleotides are TGTGCCAGCGCTGCAGGGGAGAGTGTAGGAACTAATGAAAAACTGTTTTTT. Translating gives CASAAGESVGTNEKLFF.

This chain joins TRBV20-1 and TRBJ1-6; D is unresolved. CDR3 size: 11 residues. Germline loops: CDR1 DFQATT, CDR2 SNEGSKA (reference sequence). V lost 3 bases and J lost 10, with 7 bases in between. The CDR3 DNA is TGCAGTGCTAGTTACAACTCACCCCTCCACTTT. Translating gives CSASYNSPLHF.

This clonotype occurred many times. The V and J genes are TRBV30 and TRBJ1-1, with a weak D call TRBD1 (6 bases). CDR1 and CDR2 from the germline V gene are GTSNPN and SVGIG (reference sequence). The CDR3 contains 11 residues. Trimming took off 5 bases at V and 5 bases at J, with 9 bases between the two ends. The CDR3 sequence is CAWLQGTEAFF. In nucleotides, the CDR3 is TGTGCCTGGCTTCAGGGGACTGAAGCTTTCTTT. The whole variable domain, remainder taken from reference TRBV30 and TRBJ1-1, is SQTIHQWPATLVQPVGSPLSLECTVEGTSNPNLYWYRQAAGRGLQLLFYSVGIGQISSEVPQNLSASRPQDRQFILSSKKLLLSDSGFYLCAWLQGTEAFFGQGTRLTVV.

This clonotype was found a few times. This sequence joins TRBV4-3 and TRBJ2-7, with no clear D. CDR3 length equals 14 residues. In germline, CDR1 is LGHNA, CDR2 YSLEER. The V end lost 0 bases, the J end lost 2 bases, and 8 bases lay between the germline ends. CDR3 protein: CASSQEETAYEQYF. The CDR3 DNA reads TGCGCCAGCAGCCAAGAGGAAACAGCCTACGAGCAGTACTTC.

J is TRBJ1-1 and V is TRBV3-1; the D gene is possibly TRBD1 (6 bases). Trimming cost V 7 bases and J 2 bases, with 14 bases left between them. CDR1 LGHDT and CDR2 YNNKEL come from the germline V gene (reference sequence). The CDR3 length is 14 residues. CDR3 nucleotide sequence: TGTGCCAGCACCGTCAGGGGAAGCAACACTGAAGCTTTCTTT. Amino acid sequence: CASTVRGSNTEAFF. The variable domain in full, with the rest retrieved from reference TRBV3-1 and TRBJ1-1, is DTAVSQTPKYLVTQMGNDKSIKCEQNLGHDTMYWYKQDSKKFLKIMFSYNNKELIINETVPNRFSPKSPDKAHLNLHINSLELGDSAVYFCASTVRGSNTEAFFGQGTRLTVV.

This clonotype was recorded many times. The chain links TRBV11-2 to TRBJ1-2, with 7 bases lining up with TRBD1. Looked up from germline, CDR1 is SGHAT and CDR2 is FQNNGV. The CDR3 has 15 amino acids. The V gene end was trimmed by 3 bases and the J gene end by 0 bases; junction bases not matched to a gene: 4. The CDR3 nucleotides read TGTGCCAGCAGCTTTGGGGACAGCCCTAACTATGGCTACACCTTC. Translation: CASSFGDSPNYGYTF.

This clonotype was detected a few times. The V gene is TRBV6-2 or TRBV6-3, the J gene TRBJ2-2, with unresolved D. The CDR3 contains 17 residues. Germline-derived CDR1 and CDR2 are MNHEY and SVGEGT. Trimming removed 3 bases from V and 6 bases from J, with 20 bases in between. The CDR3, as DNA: TGTGCCAGCAGTTATCTTAACGGGCCCATCCTTCCCGGGGAGCTGTTTTTT. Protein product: CASSYLNGPILPGELFF.

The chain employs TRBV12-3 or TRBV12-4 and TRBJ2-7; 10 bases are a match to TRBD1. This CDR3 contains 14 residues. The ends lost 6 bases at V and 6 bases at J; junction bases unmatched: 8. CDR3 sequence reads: CASSPGTGAVEQYF. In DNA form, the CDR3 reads TGTGCCAGCAGCCCCGGGACAGGGGCGGTCGAGCAGTACTTC.

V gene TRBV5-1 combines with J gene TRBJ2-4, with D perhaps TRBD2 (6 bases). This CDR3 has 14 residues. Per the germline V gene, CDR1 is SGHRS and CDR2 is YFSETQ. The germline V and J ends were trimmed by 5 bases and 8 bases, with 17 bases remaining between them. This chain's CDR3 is CASSPNGGWDIQYF. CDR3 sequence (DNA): TGCGCCAGCAGTCCGAACGGGGGATGGGACATTCAGTACTTC.

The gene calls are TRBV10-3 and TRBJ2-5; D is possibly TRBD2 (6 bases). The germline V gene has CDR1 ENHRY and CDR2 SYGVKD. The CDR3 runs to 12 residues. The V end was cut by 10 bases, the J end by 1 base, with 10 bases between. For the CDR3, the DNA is TGTGCCACACGGGACTTCCAAGAGACCCAGTACTTC. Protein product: CATRDFQETQYF.

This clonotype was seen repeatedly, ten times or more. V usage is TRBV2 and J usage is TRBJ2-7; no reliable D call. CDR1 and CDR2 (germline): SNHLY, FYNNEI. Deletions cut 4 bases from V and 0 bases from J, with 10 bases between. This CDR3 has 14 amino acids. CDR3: CASSVGRSSYEQYF. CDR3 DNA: TGTGCCAGCAGTGTAGGGCGAAGCTCCTACGAGCAGTACTTC. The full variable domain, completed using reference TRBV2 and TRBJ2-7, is EPEVTQTPSHQVTQMGQEVILRCVPISNHLYFYWYRQILGQKVEFLVSFYNNEISEKSEIFDDQFSVERPDGSNFTLKIRSTKLEDSAMYFCASSVGRSSYEQYFGPGTRLTVT.

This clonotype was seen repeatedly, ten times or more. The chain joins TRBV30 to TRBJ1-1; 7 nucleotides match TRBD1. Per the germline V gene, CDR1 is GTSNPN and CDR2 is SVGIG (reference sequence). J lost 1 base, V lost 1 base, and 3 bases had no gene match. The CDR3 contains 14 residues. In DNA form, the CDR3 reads TGTGCCTGGAGTGCCCGACAGGGGAACACTGAAGCTTTCTTT. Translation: CAWSARQGNTEAFF. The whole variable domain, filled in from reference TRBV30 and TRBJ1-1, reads SQTIHQWPATLVQPVGSPLSLECTVEGTSNPNLYWYRQAAGRGLQLLFYSVGIGQISSEVPQNLSASRPQDRQFILSSKKLLLSDSGFYLCAWSARQGNTEAFFGQGTRLTVV.

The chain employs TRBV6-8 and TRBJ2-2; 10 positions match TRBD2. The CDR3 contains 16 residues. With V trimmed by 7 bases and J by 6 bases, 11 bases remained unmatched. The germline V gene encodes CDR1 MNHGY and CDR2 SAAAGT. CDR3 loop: CASTYVAGGVSGELFF. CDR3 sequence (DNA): TGTGCCAGCACCTACGTAGCGGGAGGTGTATCCGGGGAGCTGTTTTTT.

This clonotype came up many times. CDR3 sequence (DNA): TGTGCCAGCAGCCAATATAGGGAGACCCAGTACTTC. Protein product: CASSQYRETQYF. The genes are TRBV3-1 and TRBJ2-5, with D unresolved. CDR3 length equals 12 residues. V was pared by 2 bases and J by 5 bases, with 6 bases between. Germline loops: CDR1 LGHDT, CDR2 YNNKEL (reference sequence).

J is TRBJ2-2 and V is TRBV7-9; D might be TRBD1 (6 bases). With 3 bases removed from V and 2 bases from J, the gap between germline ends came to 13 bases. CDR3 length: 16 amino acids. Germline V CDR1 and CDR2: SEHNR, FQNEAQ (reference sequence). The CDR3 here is CASSFSGHRNTGELFF. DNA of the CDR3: TGTGCCAGCAGCTTCTCGGGACACCGAAACACCGGGGAGCTGTTTTTT. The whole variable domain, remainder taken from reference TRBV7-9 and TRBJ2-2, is DTGVSQNPRHKITKRGQNVTFRCDPISEHNRLYWYRQTLGQGPEFLTYFQNEAQLEKSRLLSDRFSAERPKGSFSTLEIQRTEQGDSAMYLCASSFSGHRNTGELFFGEGSRLTVL.

DNA for the CDR3: TGCGCCAGCAGCTTGTCGAGCGGGAGGGCCCACGAGCAGTACTTC. Its protein is CASSLSSGRAHEQYF. This sequence joins TRBV5-1 and TRBJ2-7; 10 bases map to TRBD2. The V gene's germline CDR1 is SGHRS and CDR2 YFSETQ. With 1 base clipped from V and 5 bases from J, the junction kept 6 bases outside the gene matches. CDR3 length: 15 residues. Based on the CDR3 plus reference TRBV5-1 and TRBJ2-7, the full variable domain is KAGVTQTPRYLIKTRGQQVTLSCSPISGHRSVSWYQQTPGQGLQFLFEYFSETQRNKGNFPGRFSGRQFSNSRSEMNVSTLELGDSALYLCASSLSSGRAHEQYFGPGTRLTVT.

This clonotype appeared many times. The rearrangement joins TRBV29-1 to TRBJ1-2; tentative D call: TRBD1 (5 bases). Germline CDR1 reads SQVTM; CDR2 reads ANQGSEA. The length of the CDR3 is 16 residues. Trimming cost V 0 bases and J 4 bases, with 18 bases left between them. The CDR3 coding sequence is TGCAGCGTTGAAGATCTTGGAGGGGCTGCCACCTATGGCTACACCTTC. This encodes CSVEDLGGAATYGYTF.

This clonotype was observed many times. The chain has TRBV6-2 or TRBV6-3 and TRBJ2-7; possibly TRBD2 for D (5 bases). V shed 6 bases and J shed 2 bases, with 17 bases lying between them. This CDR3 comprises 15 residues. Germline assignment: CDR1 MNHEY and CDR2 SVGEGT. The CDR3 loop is CASRNRAREPYEQYF. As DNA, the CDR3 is TGTGCCAGCAGAAATCGAGCGAGGGAACCCTACGAGCAGTACTTC.

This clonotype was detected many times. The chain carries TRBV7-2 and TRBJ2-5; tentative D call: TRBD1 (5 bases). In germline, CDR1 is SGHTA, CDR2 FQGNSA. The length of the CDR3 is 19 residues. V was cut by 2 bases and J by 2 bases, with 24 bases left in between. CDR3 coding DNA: TGTGCCAGCAGCTTAAGGCCTCTTGGGGCTAGTCAGAAACAAGAGACCCAGTACTTC. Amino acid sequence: CASSLRPLGASQKQETQYF.

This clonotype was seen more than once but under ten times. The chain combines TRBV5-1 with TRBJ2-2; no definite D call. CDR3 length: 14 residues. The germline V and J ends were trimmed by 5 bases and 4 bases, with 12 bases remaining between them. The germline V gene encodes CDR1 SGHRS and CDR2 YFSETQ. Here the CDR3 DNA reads TGCGCCAGCAGGCAGACTTCTGGCACCGGGGAGCTGTTTTTT. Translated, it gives CASRQTSGTGELFF.

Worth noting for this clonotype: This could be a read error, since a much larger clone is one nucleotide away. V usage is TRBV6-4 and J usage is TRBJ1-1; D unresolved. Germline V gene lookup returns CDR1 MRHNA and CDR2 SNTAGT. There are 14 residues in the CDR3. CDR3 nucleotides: TGTGCCAGCAGTCCCCCCAATACAGACACTGGAGCTTTCTTT. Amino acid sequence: CASSPPNTDTGAFF.

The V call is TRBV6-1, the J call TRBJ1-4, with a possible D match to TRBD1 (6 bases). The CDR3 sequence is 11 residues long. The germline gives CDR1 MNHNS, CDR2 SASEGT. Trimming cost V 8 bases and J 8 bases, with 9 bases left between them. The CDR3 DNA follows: TGTGCCAGCGGGACAAGGGAAAAACTGTTTTTT. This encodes CASGTREKLFF.

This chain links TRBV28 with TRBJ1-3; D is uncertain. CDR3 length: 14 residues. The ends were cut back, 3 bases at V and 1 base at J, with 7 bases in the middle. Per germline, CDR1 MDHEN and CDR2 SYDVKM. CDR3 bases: TGTGCCAGCAGTTTTCGGGCTTCTGGAAACACCATATATTTT. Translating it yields CASSFRASGNTIYF.

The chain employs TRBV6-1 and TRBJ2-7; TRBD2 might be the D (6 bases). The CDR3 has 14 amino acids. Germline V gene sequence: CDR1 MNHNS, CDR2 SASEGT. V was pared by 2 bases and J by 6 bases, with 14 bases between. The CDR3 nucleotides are TGTGCCAGCAGTGAACCCAGCGGGCTCCTCGAGCAGTACTTC. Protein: CASSEPSGLLEQYF.

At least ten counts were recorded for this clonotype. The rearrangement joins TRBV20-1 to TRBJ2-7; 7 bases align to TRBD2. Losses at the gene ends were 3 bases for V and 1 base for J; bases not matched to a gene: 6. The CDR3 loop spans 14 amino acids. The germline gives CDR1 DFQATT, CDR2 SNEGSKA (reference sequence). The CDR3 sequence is CSASSMGLSYEQYF. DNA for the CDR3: TGCAGTGCTAGTTCCATGGGACTATCCTACGAGCAGTACTTC.

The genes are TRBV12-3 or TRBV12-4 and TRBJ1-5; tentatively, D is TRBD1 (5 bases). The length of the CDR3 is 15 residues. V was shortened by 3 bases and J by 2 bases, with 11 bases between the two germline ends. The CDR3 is CASSFTGVGNQPQHF. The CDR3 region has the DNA TGTGCCAGCAGTTTTACGGGGGTCGGCAATCAGCCCCAGCATTTT.

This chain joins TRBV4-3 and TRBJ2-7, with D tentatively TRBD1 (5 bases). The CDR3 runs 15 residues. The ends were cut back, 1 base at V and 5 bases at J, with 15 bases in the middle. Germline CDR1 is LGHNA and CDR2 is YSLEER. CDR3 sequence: CASSQGTGHPNEQYF. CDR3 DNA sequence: TGCGCCAGCAGCCAAGGTACAGGACATCCGAACGAGCAGTACTTC.

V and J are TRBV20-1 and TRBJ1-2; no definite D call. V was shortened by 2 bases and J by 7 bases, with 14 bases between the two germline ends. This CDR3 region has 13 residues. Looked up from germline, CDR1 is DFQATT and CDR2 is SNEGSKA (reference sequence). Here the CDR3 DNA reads TGCAGTGCTAGACCTCCAACGTTGGGTGGCTACACCTTC. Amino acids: CSARPPTLGGYTF.